This T cell receptor (beta chain) was documented in a study of monozygotic twins with inflammatory bowel disease. Study-level points and caveats: The data did not back a single strong IBD-associated clonotype or signal. Versus healthy twins, IBD patients showed fewer clonotypes shared with others, especially with disease activity. Against healthy co-twins, IBD patients had lower TCRbeta diversity (measured by inverse Simpson).

UMIs were attached via template switching, each with a 6-nucleotide sample barcode. TCRdb reprocessed the 5' RACE reads and stores each CDR3 protein as one record, lacking DNA. This sample's table has 200,000 to 250,000 distinct CDR3 sequences. The germline V gene has CDR1 SGHTA and CDR2 FQGNSA. The CDR3 sequence is 14 residues long. About this clonotype itself: Its antigen is unidentified.

Sequenced: blood. The chain has TRBV7-2 and TRBJ2-3; TCRdb outputs TRBD2, but without DNA this stays unchecked. The clonotype was recovered from a human donor with ulcerative colitis or Crohn's disease, or a healthy co-twin of an affected twin (not recorded which). The CDR3 reads CASSRGLITDTQYF.